These T cell receptor beta chains were read from a single sample in a study of blood T cell repertoires in COVID-19. Assay used: immunoSEQ multiplex PCR; TCRdb lists only in-frame clones, some missing. The sample has 250,000 to 300,000 clones, 88% seen once. The source material was peripheral blood. These receptors were obtained from a woman aged 70-85 years with COVID-19, enrolled during active disease. Each CDR3 is given with its conserved first and last residue. The D gene is left open where the match is weak. Clone size is given for some rows only: seen once, a few or many times, or a class if the clone is expanded.

j_gene | v_gene | d_gene | abundance | CDR3aa | CDR3nt
TRBJ2-7 | TRBV4-1 | TRBD1 | few | CASSPRTGSTYEQYF | TGCGCCAGCAGCCCCCGGACAGGCAGTACGTACGAGCAGTACTTC
TRBJ2-1 | TRBV11-3 | . | once | CASSLVSGINEQFF | TGTGCCAGCAGCTTAGTCTCGGGGATCAATGAGCAGTTCTTC
TRBJ1-1 | TRBV2 | . | . | CAIYRESMNTEAFF | TGTGCCATCTACAGGGAGTCTATGAACACTGAAGCTTTCTTT
TRBJ2-2 | TRBV19 | TRBD2 | . | CASSRSEGGPSTGELFF | TGTGCCAGTAGCCGTTCAGAGGGAGGGCCCAGCACCGGGGAGCTGTTTTTT
TRBJ1-5 | TRBV7-2 | TRBD1 | . | CASSWGDRGLGQPQHF | TGTGCCAGCAGCTGGGGGGACAGGGGGCTGGGTCAGCCCCAGCATTTT
TRBJ2-5 | TRBV7-9 | TRBD2 | . | CASSNPAGGQETQYF | TGTGCCAGCAGCAACCCAGCGGGAGGCCAAGAGACCCAGTACTTC
TRBJ1-1 | TRBV4-1 | . | . | CASSQDRITEAFF | TGCGCCAGCAGCCAAGACCGTATCACTGAAGCTTTCTTT
TRBJ1-2 | TRBV2 | . | . | CANEDKSYGYTF | TGTGCCAACGAGGACAAGAGCTATGGCTACACCTTC
TRBJ2-7 | TRBV6-1 | . | . | CASSEYTGSYEQYF | TGTGCCAGCAGTGAATACACGGGCTCCTACGAGCAGTACTTC
TRBJ1-1 | TRBV5-1 | . | . | CASSLQASNTEAFF | TGCGCCAGCAGCTTGCAGGCCTCAAACACTGAAGCTTTCTTT
TRBJ1-1 | TRBV5-1 | . | . | CASSLEGGTEAFF | TGCGCCAGCAGCTTGGAAGGCGGGACTGAAGCTTTCTTT